The text below deals with one T cell receptor beta chain. The data originate from a study of blood T cells in healthy people across ages. A second PCR of about 6 to 11 cycles used a sample-barcoded 5' primer and a J-beta primer mix. TCRdb reprocessed the 5' RACE reads with MiXCR, giving one entry per CDR3 protein. The sample contains some 900,000 distinct CDR3 sequences, around 46% of which appear only once. Germline CDR1 MDHEN, CDR2 SYDVKM. The CDR3 covers 15 residues. Trimming took 6 bases from V and 2 from J, leaving 15 bases between them. This sequence joins TRBV28 and TRBJ2-3; D not certain. Sequenced: blood. This receptor was taken from a man between 25 and 39 years old in good health. The DNA for the CDR3 is TGTGCCAGCAGCCCCTCAAGGAGAGACACAGATACGCAGTATTTT. This translates into CASSPSRRDTDTQYF. Supplemented by reference TRBV28 and TRBJ2-3, the full variable domain reads DVKVTQSSRYLVKRTGEKVFLECVQDMDHENMFWYRQDPGLGLRLIYFSYDVKMKEKGDIPEGYSVSREKKERFSLILESASTNQTSMYLCASSPSRRDTDTQYFGPGTRLTVL.